Each of the 15 T cell receptor beta chains below was sequenced from the same sample in a study of shared clonotypes between healthy human individuals. Using immunoSEQ multiplex PCR, the repertoire was profiled, and TCRdb retains in-frame clones only, with some absent. Among millions of clones listed, 85% to 95% were seen once. Sequencing used naive CD4+ T cells sorted from blood. Subset specified: CD45RA+ positively selected. The receptors derive from a man aged 18 to 29 in good health.

The rearrangement joins TRBV30 to TRBJ2-7; no reliable D call. This CDR3 has 11 residues. The V and J ends lost 5 bases and 3 bases respectively, with 8 bases between them. Germline V CDR1 and CDR2: GTSNPN, SVGIG (reference sequence). CDR3 amino acids: CAWALGYEQYF. In DNA, the CDR3 is TGTGCCTGGGCTCTCGGCTACGAGCAGTACTTC. The full variable domain, rest sourced from reference TRBV30 and TRBJ2-7, is SQTIHQWPATLVQPVGSPLSLECTVEGTSNPNLYWYRQAAGRGLQLLFYSVGIGQISSEVPQNLSASRPQDRQFILSSKKLLLSDSGFYLCAWALGYEQYFGPGTRLTVT.

This clone was detected a few times. The chain has TRBV5-4 and TRBJ1-4; tentative D call: TRBD1 (5 bases). The V gene lost 3 bases and the J gene lost 5 bases, with 5 bases spanning the gap. Germline lookup yields CDR1 SGHNT and CDR2 YYREEE (reference sequence). The CDR3 sequence is 12 residues long. The CDR3 sequence: CASSWDNEKLFF. The CDR3 DNA sequence: TGTGCCAGCAGCTGGGACAATGAAAAACTGTTTTTT.

The chain combines TRBV19 with TRBJ1-2; D not certain. V lost 4 bases, J lost 4 bases, and 16 bases lay in between. CDR1 is LNHDA, CDR2 SQIVND, per germline (reference sequence). The CDR3 sequence is 15 residues long. The CDR3: CASSTSGSQGYGYTF. In DNA, the CDR3 is TGTGCCAGTAGTACTTCAGGATCCCAAGGCTATGGCTACACCTTC. Full variable domain (rest looked up from reference TRBV19 and TRBJ1-2): DGGITQSPKYLFRKEGQNVTLSCEQNLNHDAMYWYRQDPGQGLRLIYYSQIVNDFQKGDIAEGYSVSREKKESFPLTVTSAQKNPTAFYLCASSTSGSQGYGYTFGSGTRLTVV.

The chain has TRBV5-1 and TRBJ1-3; D may be TRBD1 (5 bases). The CDR3 spans 15 residues. Per germline, CDR1 SGHRS and CDR2 YFSETQ. The V end lost 0 bases, the J end lost 2 bases, and 9 bases lay between the germline ends. The CDR3 sequence: CASSLVVGPGNTIYF. The DNA of the CDR3 is TGCGCCAGCAGCTTGGTCGTGGGGCCTGGAAACACCATATATTTT.

The V and J genes are TRBV2 and TRBJ2-7; D may be TRBD1 (6 bases). Per germline, CDR1 SNHLY and CDR2 FYNNEI. Between the trimmed V and J ends, which lost 4 bases and 0 bases, there was a span of 7 bases. The CDR3 loop spans 13 amino acids. This CDR3 reads CASSGGHSYEQYF. CDR3 DNA: TGTGCCAGCAGTGGGGGGCACTCCTACGAGCAGTACTTC.

The rearrangement joins TRBV7-2 to TRBJ1-3; 7 positions agree with TRBD1. Germline values: CDR1 SGHTA, CDR2 FQGNSA. Trimming took 5 bases from V and 1 from J; bases not matched to a gene: 5. This CDR3 region has 15 residues. In nucleotides, the CDR3 is TGTGCCAGCAGCATACGACAGGGATCTGGAAACACCATATATTTT. Encoded protein: CASSIRQGSGNTIYF. The full variable domain, in which reference TRBV7-2 and TRBJ1-3 provide the parts outside the CDR3, is GAGVSQSPSNKVTEKGKDVELRCDPISGHTALYWYRQSLGQGLEFLIYFQGNSAPDKSGLPSDRFSAERTGGSVSTLTIQRTQQEDSAVYLCASSIRQGSGNTIYFGEGSWLTVV.

The chain links TRBV9 to TRBJ2-7; D is ambiguous. Trimming took 1 base from V and 2 from J, leaving 13 bases between them. This CDR3 has 15 residues. The germline gives CDR1 SGDLS, CDR2 YYNGEE. CDR3 residues: CASSVRDGPPYEQYF. The DNA of the CDR3 is TGTGCCAGCAGCGTACGCGACGGACCCCCCTACGAGCAGTACTTC.

V and J are TRBV10-3 and TRBJ1-2; 9 positions match TRBD1. Germline V gene sequence: CDR1 ENHRY, CDR2 SYGVKD. Losses at the gene ends were 6 bases for V and 10 bases for J; bases not matched to a gene: 6. The CDR3 sequence is 12 residues long. The CDR3 coding sequence is TGTGCCATCAGCATGGGACAGGGAGACTACACCTTC. Translating gives CAISMGQGDYTF.

Written as DNA, the CDR3 is TGTGCCAGCAGCCCCACCGGGGGGGCCAAAAACATTCAGTACTTC. Translation: CASSPTGGAKNIQYF. The chain has TRBV6-5 and TRBJ2-4, with 7 bases that match TRBD2. J gave up 1 base and V 6 bases, and 6 bases lay outside the gene matches. The germline V gene has CDR1 MNHEY and CDR2 SVGAGI. The CDR3 totals 15 residues.

This sequence joins TRBV5-6 and TRBJ1-1; unclear D gene. V was clipped by 4 bases and J by 4 bases, with 14 bases between them. The CDR3 contains 14 residues. Germline V gene data show CDR1 as SGHDT and CDR2 as YYEEEE. CDR3 loop: CASSQIAGGTEAFF. Written as DNA, the CDR3 is TGTGCCAGCAGCCAAATTGCCGGAGGCACTGAAGCTTTCTTT.

This clone appeared many times. The chain is built from TRBV30 and TRBJ2-7; 9 bases fit TRBD2. Germline V gene data show CDR1 as GTSNPN and CDR2 as SVGIG (reference sequence). There are 16 residues in the CDR3. Losses at the gene ends were 2 bases for V and 0 bases for J; bases not matched to a gene: 8. CDR3 in DNA: TGTGCCTGGAGTCGGACTAGCGACTGGAGCTCCTACGAGCAGTACTTC. Its protein product is CAWSRTSDWSSYEQYF.

The chain employs TRBV6-1 and TRBJ1-2; the D is unclear. The CDR3 runs to 12 residues. V was clipped by 6 bases and J by 5 bases, with 10 bases between them. Germline lookup yields CDR1 MNHNS and CDR2 SASEGT. The CDR3 DNA reads TGTGCCAGCAGGGATTGGGAGTATGGCTACACCTTC. Translation: CASRDWEYGYTF.

The DNA for the CDR3 is TGTGCCAGCAGCGTAGACGCCGGGACAGGGGGCGAGCAGTACTTC. It yields the protein CASSVDAGTGGEQYF. The V gene is TRBV9, the J gene TRBJ2-7, with TRBD1 matching 11 bases. Trimming took 0 bases from V and 6 from J; bases not matched to a gene: 5. The CDR3 runs 15 residues. Germline values: CDR1 SGDLS, CDR2 YYNGEE.

The rearrangement links TRBV9 to TRBJ2-1; the D call may be TRBD1 or TRBD2 (5 bases each). V gave up 3 bases and J gave up 4 bases, with 17 bases separating them. The CDR3 totals 16 residues. Per the germline V gene, CDR1 is SGDLS and CDR2 is YYNGEE. The CDR3 protein is CASSARDLQPYNEQFF. The DNA of the CDR3 is TGTGCCAGCAGCGCTCGGGACCTCCAACCTTACAATGAGCAGTTCTTC.

The gene calls are TRBV30 and TRBJ2-1; 8 positions match TRBD1. V lost 4 bases, J lost 4 bases, and 9 bases stayed unmatched. CDR1 GTSNPN and CDR2 SVGIG come from the germline V gene (reference sequence). The CDR3 is 15 amino acids. The CDR3 region has the DNA TGTGCCTGGATGTCCCCCGGGACAGGTTACAATGAGCAGTTCTTC. This gives the protein CAWMSPGTGYNEQFF.